Listed here is a single T cell receptor beta chain. The V end lost 5 bases, the J end lost 10 bases, and 18 bases lay between the germline ends. CDR1 and CDR2 from the germline V gene are WNHNN and SYGVQD (reference sequence). The CDR3 is made up of 14 amino acids. This sample was taken from a study of blood T cell repertoires in COVID-19. At the level of the study: T cells, B-cell-depleted T cells, or PBMCs supplied cDNA or gDNA.

In the authors' workflow: For nucleated cells, counts were estimated from reference gene primer amplification. Using immunoSEQ multiplex PCR, the repertoire was profiled, and TCRdb retains in-frame clones only, with some absent. V and J calls and clone size are copied from that table; D and trimming were computed from the DNA. There are fewer than 400,000 clones in the sample; around nine tenths occur only once, and 1.5% to 2% lies in the top ten. The study drew participants aged about 18 to 95 years from some 23 US areas. V is TRBV10-1 and J is TRBJ2-1; D perhaps matches TRBD1 (6 bases). The specimen sequenced was PBMCs or T cells enriched from blood (not recorded which). The receptor was derived from a woman younger than 45 who had recovered from COVID-19. The CDR3 reads CASSTTPVGAEQFF. DNA for the CDR3: TGCGCCAGCAGTACAACCCCCGTGGGGGCAGAGCAGTTCTTC.